Listed here are 6 T cell receptor beta chains from one sample, sequenced in a study of Ad26.COV2.S vaccination and SARS-CoV-2 variants. Treatment specified: roughly 20 received Ad26.COV2.S at low or high dose, single or two shots; about 5 received placebo; per-sample allocation not given. At day 63 after the first vaccine or placebo injection, samples were drawn. Repertoires were generated with immunoSEQ multiplex PCR, while TCRdb's copy carries only in-frame clones and drops some. This sample has a few hundred thousand clones, with more than 70% found just once. The material was peripheral blood, obtained in a trial of Ad26.COV2.S vaccine versus placebo. The receptors were sampled from a person between 18 and 65 years old who received the Ad26.COV2.S COVID-19 vaccine or a placebo.

J is TRBJ1-4 and V is TRBV7-2, with unresolved D. Germline lookup yields CDR1 SGHTA and CDR2 FQGNSA. V gave up 5 bases and J gave up 0 bases, with 10 bases separating them. CDR3 length: 15 amino acids. The DNA of the CDR3 is TGTGCCAGCAGCGGACGACCCGCAACTAATGAAAAACTGTTTTTT. Its translation: CASSGRPATNEKLFF.

This clone has ten or more counts. This chain connects TRBV9 to TRBJ2-2; D may be TRBD1 (6 bases). CDR3 length equals 17 residues. Germline V gene data show CDR1 as SGDLS and CDR2 as YYNGEE. The germline V and J ends were trimmed by 3 bases and 0 bases, with 15 bases remaining between them. CDR3 loop: CASSANRDTPNTGELFF. The CDR3 region has the DNA TGTGCCAGCAGCGCAAACCGGGACACCCCGAACACCGGGGAGCTGTTTTTT. The entire variable domain, with the rest obtained from reference TRBV9 and TRBJ2-2, is as follows: DSGVTQTPKHLITATGQRVTLRCSPRSGDLSVYWYQQSLDQGLQFLIQYYNGEERAKGNILERFSAQQFPDLHSELNLSSLELGDSALYFCASSANRDTPNTGELFFGEGSRLTVL.

The gene calls are TRBV6-2 or TRBV6-3 and TRBJ2-3; 8 nucleotides match TRBD2. Germline-derived CDR1 and CDR2 are MNHEY and SVGEGT. The CDR3 length is 16 residues. V lost 6 bases and J lost 2; bases outside the gene matches: 10. CDR3 amino acids: CASSHGQRGYTDTQYF. CDR3 sequence (DNA): TGTGCCAGCAGCCACGGACAGCGGGGGTACACAGATACGCAGTATTTT.

This sequence joins TRBV13 and TRBJ2-1; the match to TRBD2 covers 14 bases. Germline V CDR1 and CDR2: PRHDT, FYEKMQ (reference sequence). The ends lost 4 bases at V and 5 bases at J; junction bases unmatched: 4. The length of the CDR3 is 16 residues. The CDR3 protein is CASSSRGLAGDNEQFF. In nucleotides, the CDR3 is TGTGCCAGCAGCTCGAGGGGACTAGCGGGAGACAATGAGCAGTTCTTC.

The CDR3 protein is CASSPERGGRLKTDTQYF. The CDR3 DNA reads as TGTGCCAGCAGTCCCGAACGAGGAGGGCGCCTAAAAACAGATACGCAGTATTTT. The chain has TRBV25-1 and TRBJ2-3; tentative D call: TRBD2 (6 bases). Germline loops: CDR1 MGHDK, CDR2 SYGVNS. Trimming removed 5 bases from V and 3 bases from J, with 24 bases in between. CDR3 length: 18 amino acids. The whole variable domain, remainder taken from reference TRBV25-1 and TRBJ2-3, is EADIYQTPRYLVIGTGKKITLECSQTMGHDKMYWYQQDPGMELHLIHYSYGVNSTEKGDLSSESTVSRIRTEHFPLTLESARPSHTSQYLCASSPERGGRLKTDTQYFGPGTRLTVL.

This chain connects TRBV27 to TRBJ2-7; 11 bases fit TRBD1. From germline, CDR1 is MNHEY and CDR2 SMNVEV (reference sequence). Germline trimming cut 2 bases from V and 6 bases from J; bases unmatched to any gene: 6. The CDR3 is made up of 15 amino acids. CDR3 protein: CASSLRRDRGVEQYF. The CDR3 DNA is TGTGCCAGCAGTTTACGCCGGGACAGGGGGGTCGAGCAGTACTTC.